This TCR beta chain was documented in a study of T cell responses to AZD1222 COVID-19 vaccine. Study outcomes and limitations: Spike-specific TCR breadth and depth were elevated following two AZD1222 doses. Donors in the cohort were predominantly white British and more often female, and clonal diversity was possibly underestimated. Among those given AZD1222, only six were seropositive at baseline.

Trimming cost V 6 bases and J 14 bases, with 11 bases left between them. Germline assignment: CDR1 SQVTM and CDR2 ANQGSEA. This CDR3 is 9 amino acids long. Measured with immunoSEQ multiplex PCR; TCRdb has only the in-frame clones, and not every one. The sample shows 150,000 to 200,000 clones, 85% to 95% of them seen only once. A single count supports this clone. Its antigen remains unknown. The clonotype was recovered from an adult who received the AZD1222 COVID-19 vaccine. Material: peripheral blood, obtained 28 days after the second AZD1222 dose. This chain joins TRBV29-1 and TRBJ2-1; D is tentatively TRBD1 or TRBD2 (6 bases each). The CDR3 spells CSVDRGEFF. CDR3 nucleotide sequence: TGCAGCGTGGATAGGGGGGAGTTCTTC.